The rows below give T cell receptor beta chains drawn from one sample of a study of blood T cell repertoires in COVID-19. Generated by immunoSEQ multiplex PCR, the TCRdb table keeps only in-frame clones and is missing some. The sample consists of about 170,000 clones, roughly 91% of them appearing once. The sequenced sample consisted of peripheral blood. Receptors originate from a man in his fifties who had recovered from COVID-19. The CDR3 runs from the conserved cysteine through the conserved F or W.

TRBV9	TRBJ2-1	CASSRGNEQFF
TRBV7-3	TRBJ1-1	CASSLTAGGNPFGTEAFF
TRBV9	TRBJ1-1	CASSKAGYGGSTEAFF
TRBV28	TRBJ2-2	CASSLFLGQGHTGELFF
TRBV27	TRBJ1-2	CASSQGTALYGYTF
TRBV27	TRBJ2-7	CASSFGQGSYEQYF
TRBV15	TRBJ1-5	CATSRGPQGLSNQPQHF
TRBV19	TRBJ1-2	CASSRGTAYGYTF
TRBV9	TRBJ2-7	CASSPGTSGTRPSYEQYF
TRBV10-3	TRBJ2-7	CAISPTGYEQYF
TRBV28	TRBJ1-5	CASSPGQPQHF
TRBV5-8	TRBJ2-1	CASRRWSLAGGNEQFF
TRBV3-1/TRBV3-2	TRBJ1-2	CASSQPGTADGYTF
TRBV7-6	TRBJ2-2	CASSLAGATGELFF
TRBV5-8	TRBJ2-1	CASSFKTSKIGEQFF
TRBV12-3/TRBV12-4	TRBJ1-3	CASSFRAGNTIYF
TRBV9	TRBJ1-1	CASSAQGMNTEAFF
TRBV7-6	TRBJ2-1	CASSLGSSGASYNEQFF